Sequencing of this T cell receptor (beta chain) was carried out in a study of blood T cell repertoires in COVID-19. It was during active infection that Seattle patients were enrolled and then longitudinally followed. Per germline, CDR1 SGHAT and CDR2 FQNNGV. CDR3 length: 15 residues. After removal of 1 base from V and 4 bases from J, the junction contained 3 bases not matched to a gene. The repertoire was sequenced with immunoSEQ multiplex PCR; TCRdb's copy has only in-frame clones and lacks some. The sample shows approximately 100,000 clones, around 90% of them seen only once. The chain links TRBV11-2 to TRBJ1-2, with 10 nucleotides matching TRBD1. The origin of this receptor is a human donor with COVID-19, enrolled during active disease. The donor label of this sample is uncertain. Source material: peripheral blood. CDR3 DNA sequence: TGTGCCAGCAGCTTAGGGGACAGGGGACCCTATGGCTACACCTTC. As protein: CASSLGDRGPYGYTF.